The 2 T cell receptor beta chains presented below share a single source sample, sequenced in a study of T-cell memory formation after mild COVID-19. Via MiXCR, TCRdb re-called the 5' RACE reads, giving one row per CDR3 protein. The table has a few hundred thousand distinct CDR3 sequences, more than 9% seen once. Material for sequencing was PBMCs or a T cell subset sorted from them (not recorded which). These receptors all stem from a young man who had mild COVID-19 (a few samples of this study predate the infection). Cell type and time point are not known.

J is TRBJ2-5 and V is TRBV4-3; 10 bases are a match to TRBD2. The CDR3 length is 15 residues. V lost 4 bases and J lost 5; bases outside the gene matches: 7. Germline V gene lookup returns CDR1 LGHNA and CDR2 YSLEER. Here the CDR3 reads CASSRRDSGGETQYF. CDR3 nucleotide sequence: TGCGCCAGCAGCCGGCGAGATAGCGGGGGGGAGACCCAGTACTTC.

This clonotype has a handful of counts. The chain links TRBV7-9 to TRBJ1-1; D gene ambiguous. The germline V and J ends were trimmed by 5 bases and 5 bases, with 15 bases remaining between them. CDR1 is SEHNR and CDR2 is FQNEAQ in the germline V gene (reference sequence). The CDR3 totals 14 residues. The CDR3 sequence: CASSEDPTATEAFF. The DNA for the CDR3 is TGTGCCAGCAGCGAGGACCCTACAGCGACTGAAGCTTTCTTT.